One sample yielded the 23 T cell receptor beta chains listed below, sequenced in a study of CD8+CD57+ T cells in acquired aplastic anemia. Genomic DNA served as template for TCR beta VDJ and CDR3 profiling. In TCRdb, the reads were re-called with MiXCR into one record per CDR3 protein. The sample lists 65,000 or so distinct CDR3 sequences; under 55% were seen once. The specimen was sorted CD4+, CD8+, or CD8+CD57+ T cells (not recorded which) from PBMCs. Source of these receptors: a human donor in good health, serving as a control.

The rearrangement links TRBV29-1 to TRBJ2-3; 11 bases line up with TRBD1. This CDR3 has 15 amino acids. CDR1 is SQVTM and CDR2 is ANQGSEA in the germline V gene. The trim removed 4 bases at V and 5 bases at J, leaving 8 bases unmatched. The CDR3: CSVVRDRGIGDTQYF. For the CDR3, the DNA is TGCAGCGTTGTCCGGGACAGGGGGATCGGAGATACGCAGTATTTT.

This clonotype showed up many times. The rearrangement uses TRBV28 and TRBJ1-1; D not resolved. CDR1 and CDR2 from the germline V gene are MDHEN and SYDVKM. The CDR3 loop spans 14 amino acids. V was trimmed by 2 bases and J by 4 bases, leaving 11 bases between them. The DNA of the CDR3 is TGTGCCAGCAGTTTAAAAGGGCGGTTCACTGAAGCTTTCTTT. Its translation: CASSLKGRFTEAFF.

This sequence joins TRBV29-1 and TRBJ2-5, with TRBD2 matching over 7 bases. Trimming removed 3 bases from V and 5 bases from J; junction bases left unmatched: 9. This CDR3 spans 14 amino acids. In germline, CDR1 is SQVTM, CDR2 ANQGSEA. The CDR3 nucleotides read TGCAGCGTTGACCGACTAGCTATAGGGGAGACCCAGTACTTC. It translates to CSVDRLAIGETQYF.

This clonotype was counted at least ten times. This CDR3 is CASREGSTGELFF. The DNA for the CDR3 is TGCGCCAGCAGGGAGGGATCCACCGGGGAGCTGTTTTTT. This chain uses TRBV5-1 with TRBJ2-2; possible D gene TRBD2, 6 bases. Trimming removed 5 bases at V and 4 bases at J, with 9 bases between. The CDR3 has 13 residues. Germline V gene lookup returns CDR1 SGHRS and CDR2 YFSETQ.

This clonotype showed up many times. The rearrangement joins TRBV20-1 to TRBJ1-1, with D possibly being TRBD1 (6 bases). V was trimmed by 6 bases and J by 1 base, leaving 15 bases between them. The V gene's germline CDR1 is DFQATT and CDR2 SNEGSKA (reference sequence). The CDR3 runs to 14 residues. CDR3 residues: CSASGEGSNTEAFF. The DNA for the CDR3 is TGCAGTGCCTCAGGGGAGGGGTCGAACACTGAAGCTTTCTTT.

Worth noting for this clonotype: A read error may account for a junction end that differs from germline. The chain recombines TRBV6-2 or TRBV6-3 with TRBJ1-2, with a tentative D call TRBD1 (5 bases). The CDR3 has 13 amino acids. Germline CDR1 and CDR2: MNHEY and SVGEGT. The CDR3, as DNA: TGTGCCAGCAGCATCGCCCAGGGTGGTGGGTCTGCCTTC. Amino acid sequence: CASSIAQGGGSAF.

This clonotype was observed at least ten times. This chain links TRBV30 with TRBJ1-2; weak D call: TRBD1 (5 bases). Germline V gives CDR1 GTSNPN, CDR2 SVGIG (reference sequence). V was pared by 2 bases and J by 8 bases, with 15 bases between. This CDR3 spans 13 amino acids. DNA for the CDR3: TGTGCCTGGAGTCCCCGGGGGGGTTTAGGCTACACCTTC. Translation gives CAWSPRGGLGYTF.

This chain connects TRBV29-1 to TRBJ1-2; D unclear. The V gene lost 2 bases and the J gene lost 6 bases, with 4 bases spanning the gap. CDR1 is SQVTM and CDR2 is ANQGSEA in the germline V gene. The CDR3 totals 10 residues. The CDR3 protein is CSVETHGYTF. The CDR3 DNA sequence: TGCAGCGTTGAAACCCATGGCTACACCTTC.

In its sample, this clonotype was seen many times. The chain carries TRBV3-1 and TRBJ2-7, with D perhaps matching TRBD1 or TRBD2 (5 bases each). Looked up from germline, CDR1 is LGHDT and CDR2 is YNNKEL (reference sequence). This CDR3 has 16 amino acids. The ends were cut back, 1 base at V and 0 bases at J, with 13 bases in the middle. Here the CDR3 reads CASSQADRDGSYEQYF. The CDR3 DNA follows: TGTGCCAGCAGCCAAGCCGATCGGGACGGCTCCTACGAGCAGTACTTC.

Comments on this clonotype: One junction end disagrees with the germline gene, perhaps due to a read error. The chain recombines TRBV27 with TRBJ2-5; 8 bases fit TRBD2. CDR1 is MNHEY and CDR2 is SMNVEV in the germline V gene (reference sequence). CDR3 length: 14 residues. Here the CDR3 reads CASSLGTREETQYF. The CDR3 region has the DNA TGTGCTAGCAGTTTAGGGACTAGAGAAGAGACCCAGTACTTC.

The CDR3 coding sequence is TGTGCCACCAGTGATCCGGGACTAGCGGCCTCAGCGCAGTATTTT. It codes for CATSDPGLAASAQYF. V is TRBV24-1 and J is TRBJ2-3; 11 nucleotides agree with TRBD2. The J segment lost 10 bases and the V segment lost 3 bases, leaving 8 bases of the junction unmatched. There are 15 residues in the CDR3. Germline V CDR1 and CDR2: KGHDR, SFDVKD.

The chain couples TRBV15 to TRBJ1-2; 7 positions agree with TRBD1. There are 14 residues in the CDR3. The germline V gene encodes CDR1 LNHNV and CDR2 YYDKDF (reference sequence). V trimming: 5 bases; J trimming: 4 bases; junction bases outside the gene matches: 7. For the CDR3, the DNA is TGTGCCACCAGCCAGGACAGGTCGATCTATGGCTACACCTTC. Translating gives CATSQDRSIYGYTF.

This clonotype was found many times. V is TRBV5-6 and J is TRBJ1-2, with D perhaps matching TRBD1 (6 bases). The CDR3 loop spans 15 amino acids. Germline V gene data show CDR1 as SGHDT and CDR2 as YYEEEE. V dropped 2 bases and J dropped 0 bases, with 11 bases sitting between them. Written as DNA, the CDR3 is TGTGCCAGCAGCTTATTTCAGGGGACTAACTATGGCTACACCTTC. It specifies CASSLFQGTNYGYTF.

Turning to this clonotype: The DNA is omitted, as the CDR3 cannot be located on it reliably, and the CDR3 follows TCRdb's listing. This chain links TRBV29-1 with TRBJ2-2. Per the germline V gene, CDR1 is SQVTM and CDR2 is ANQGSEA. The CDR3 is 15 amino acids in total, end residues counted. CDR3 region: CSVARAVLRAGELFF.

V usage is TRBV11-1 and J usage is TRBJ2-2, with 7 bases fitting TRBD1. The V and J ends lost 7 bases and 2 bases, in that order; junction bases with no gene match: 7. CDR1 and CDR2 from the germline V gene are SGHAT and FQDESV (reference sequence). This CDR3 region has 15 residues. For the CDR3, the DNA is TGTGCCAGCACCTCCGGGACAGCTAACACCGGGGAGCTGTTTTTT. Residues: CASTSGTANTGELFF. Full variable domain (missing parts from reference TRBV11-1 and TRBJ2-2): EAEVAQSPRYKITEKSQAVAFWCDPISGHATLYWYRQILGQGPELLVQFQDESVVDDSQLPKDRFSAERLKGVDSTLKIQPAELGDSAMYLCASTSGTANTGELFFGEGSRLTVL.

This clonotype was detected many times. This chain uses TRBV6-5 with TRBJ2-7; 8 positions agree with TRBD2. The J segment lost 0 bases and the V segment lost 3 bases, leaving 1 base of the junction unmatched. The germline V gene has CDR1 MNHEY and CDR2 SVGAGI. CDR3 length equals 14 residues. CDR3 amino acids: CASSYGTSSYEQYF. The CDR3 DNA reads TGTGCCAGCAGTTATGGGACTAGCTCCTACGAGCAGTACTTC.

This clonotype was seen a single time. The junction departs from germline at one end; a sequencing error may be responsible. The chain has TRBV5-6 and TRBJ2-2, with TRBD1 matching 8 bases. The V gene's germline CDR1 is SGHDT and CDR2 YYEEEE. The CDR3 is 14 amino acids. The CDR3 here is CASSWDRNTGELVF. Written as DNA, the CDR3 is TGCGCCAGCAGCTGGGACAGGAACACCGGGGAGCTGGTTTTT. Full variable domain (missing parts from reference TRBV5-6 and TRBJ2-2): DAGVTQSPTHLIKTRGQQVTLRCSPKSGHDTVSWYQQALGQGPQFIFQYYEEEERQRGNFPDRFSGHQFPNYSSELNVNALLLGDSALYLCASSWDRNTGELVFGEGSRLTVL.

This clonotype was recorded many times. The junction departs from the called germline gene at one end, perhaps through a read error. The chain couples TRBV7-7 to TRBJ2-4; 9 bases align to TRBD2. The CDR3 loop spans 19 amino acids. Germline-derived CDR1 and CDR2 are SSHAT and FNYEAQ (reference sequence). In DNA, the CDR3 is TGTGCTAGCAGCTTTTTTTCCTGTAGCGGGAGCTTAGCCAAAAACATTCAGTACTTC. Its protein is CASSFFSCSGSLAKNIQYF.

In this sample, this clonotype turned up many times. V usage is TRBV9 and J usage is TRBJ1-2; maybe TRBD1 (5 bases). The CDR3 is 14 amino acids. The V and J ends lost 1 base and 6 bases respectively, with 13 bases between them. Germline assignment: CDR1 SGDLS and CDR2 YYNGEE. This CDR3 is CASSVRAGKDGYTF. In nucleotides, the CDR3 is TGTGCCAGCAGCGTACGGGCAGGGAAGGATGGCTACACCTTC.

CDR3 coding DNA: TGCAGTTTAGACAGGGCCCGACTCGAGCAGTACTTC. Its translation is CSLDRARLEQYF. V usage is TRBV20-1 and J usage is TRBJ2-7; 7 nucleotides line up with TRBD1. V was pared by 8 bases and J by 6 bases, with 10 bases of the junction left unmatched. Germline V gene data show CDR1 as DFQATT and CDR2 as SNEGSKA (reference sequence). The CDR3 contains 12 residues.

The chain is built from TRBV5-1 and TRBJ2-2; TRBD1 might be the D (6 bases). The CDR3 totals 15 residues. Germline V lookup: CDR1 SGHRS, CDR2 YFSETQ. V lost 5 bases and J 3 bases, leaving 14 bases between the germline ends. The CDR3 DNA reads TGCGCCAGCAGATTCAGGGGAGCGGACACCGGGGAGCTGTTTTTT. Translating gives CASRFRGADTGELFF.

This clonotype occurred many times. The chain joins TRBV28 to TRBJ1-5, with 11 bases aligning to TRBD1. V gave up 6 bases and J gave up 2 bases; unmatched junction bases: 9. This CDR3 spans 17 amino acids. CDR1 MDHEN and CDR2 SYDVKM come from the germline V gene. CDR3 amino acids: CASSRGQGVDRNQPQHF. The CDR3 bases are TGTGCCAGCAGCCGGGGACAGGGGGTTGATCGCAATCAGCCCCAGCATTTT.

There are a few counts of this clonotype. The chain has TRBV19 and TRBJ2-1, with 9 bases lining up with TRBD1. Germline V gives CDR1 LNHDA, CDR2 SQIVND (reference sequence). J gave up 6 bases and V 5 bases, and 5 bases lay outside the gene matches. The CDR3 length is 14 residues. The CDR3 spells CASSHLGQGNEQFF. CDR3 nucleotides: TGTGCCAGTAGTCACCTGGGACAGGGCAATGAGCAGTTCTTC.